This T cell receptor (beta chain) was identified in a study of T-cell reconstitution after alpha-beta-depleted transplantation in children. TCRbeta library construction was performed incorporating unique molecular identifiers. TCRdb reprocessed the PCR reads via MiXCR and lists one record per CDR3 protein. The repertoire has about 600,000 distinct CDR3 sequences, over 9.5% of them found once; the top ten carry roughly 3.9%. The receptor was derived from a human donor who donated a stem cell graft to a child with acute myeloid leukemia. This sample comprised PBMCs from the stem cell graft donor, obtained from the stem cell graft.

The chain's CDR3 is CASSPPGITGQPQHF. CDR3 bases: TGCGCCAGCAGCCCCCCCGGGATTACGGGTCAGCCCCAGCATTTT. V usage is TRBV4-1 and J usage is TRBJ1-5; D ambiguous. V was pared by 4 bases and J by 6 bases, with 16 bases between. The V gene's germline CDR1 is MGHRA and CDR2 YSYEKL. This CDR3 region has 15 residues.